This entry features one TCR beta chain sequence. The target of this receptor is not known. The source of the sample is a study of cytomegalovirus exposure and HLA in healthy donors (dated by TCRdb to about 2017). Broadly, across the study: In an earlier analysis of approximately 500 of the donors, about 260 Gb of sequence data and 100 million or so unique TCR beta sequences from roughly 200 million T cells were reported. About 300 gigabases of sequencing data and approximately 91 million unique TCR sequences made up an early release that covered some 640 HLA-typed donors. Among the roughly 370 genotyped donors, approximately 77% belonged to the genetic ancestry cluster associated with self-reported Caucasian donors. The study aimed to test whether cataloging public T cell receptors could reveal signatures of past pathogen exposure. The study used immunosequencing to profile the T cell repertoires of several hundred subjects and linked those repertoires to cytomegalovirus serostatus. Along with the approximately 700-subject first cohort, a separate validation cohort of 120 different subjects was used. High-throughput TCR immunosequencing, statistical association of individual TCRs with disease status, and machine learning were combined to predict cytomegalovirus infection status. To study patterns of TCR occurrence, a later analysis re-analyzed previously published TCR beta repertoires from just over 650 donors and added high-resolution HLA genotyping. Rather than using new phenotypic data, the later analysis identified candidate immune exposures from TCR beta sequences and from how often those sequences occurred across donors. An earlier analysis of some 600 of the donors applied high-throughput TCR beta sequencing to assess whether each TCR beta V gene segment acted as functional or pseudogenic. Donor age, sex, ethnicity and CMV serostatus were collected together with the repertoire data. In a later genetic analysis, genome-wide SNP genotypes for about 60% of the 666 donors were used, and that subset was treated as a discovery cohort. All discovery cohort repertoires had been generated using a single sequencing platform. HLA typing covered class I and class II loci at four-digit resolution. The number of typed donors differed by locus: 629-630 for A, B, C, DRB1 and DQB1; some 500 for DQA1; approximately 600 for DPA1; and 400 to 480 for DPB1. Several DR-DQ haplotypes were treated as single units for association and clustering because of strong linkage in the cohort. Among approximately 370 genotyped donors of the cohort, an average of about 240,000 unique TCR beta nucleotide sequences was sequenced per donor, of which about 19% were non-productive.

The cohort was made up of about 670 healthy bone marrow donors. At the time of sampling, every cohort member was nominally healthy, though immune exposures that went unrecorded were likely present. The donor was CMV seronegative and was included in the group of a few hundred seronegative cohort members. Every donor gave a peripheral blood sample, and the peripheral blood mononuclear cells from that sample were used for TCR beta sequencing. Genomic DNA was extracted from the blood cell samples with the Qiagen DNeasy Blood Extraction Kit. Libraries were constructed by the immunoSEQ multiplex PCR assay. For the multiplex PCR, a mixture combining 60 forward primers for TCR Vbeta segments and 13 reverse primers for TCR Jbeta segments was used. The CDR3 region of rearranged TCR beta genes was amplified from genomic DNA by a multiplex PCR assay. The amplified TCR beta libraries were sequenced on the Illumina HiSeq System as 87-base-pair reads. The authors' analysis ran thus. Across the 700 or so repertoires, a later analysis counted some 80 million unique TCR beta chains, around 11 million of which were shared by at least two donors. Raw reads were error-corrected and collapsed into unique sequences by a nearest-neighbor algorithm in which closely related sequences were merged to remove PCR and sequencing errors. CDR3 sequences were aligned to IMGT reference sequences to assign V, D and J gene segments. Each retained sequence needed at least a six-nucleotide match to both a V gene segment and a J gene segment. Rearrangements were called productive when the CDR3 lacked stop codons and stayed in frame with V and J; all others were non-productive. Following IMGT convention, CDR3 was defined as the stretch from the second conserved V-encoded cysteine to the conserved J-encoded phenylalanine. The earlier analysis of fewer than 700 of the donors excluded sequences that lacked an unambiguous match to a single V gene segment. In an earlier analysis of 587 of the donors, a V segment was called functional when productive rearrangements were above 56.7%, and segregating when the standard deviation between donors exceeded 5%. To diagnose cytomegalovirus status from the catalog of TCR beta chain sequences, a statistical classification framework was built. V and J gene assignment, in a later analysis, came from comparing TCR nucleotide sequences with IMGT/GENE-DB human TR gene sequences. A later analysis assigned CDR3 sequences and most-parsimonious VDJ recombination scenarios with the TCRdist pipeline. A later analysis defined each TCR beta chain by its CDR3 amino acid sequence plus V-gene family, and excluded reads lacking a unique V-gene family. A later analysis removed several hundred highly shared, low-generation-probability nucleotide sequences to deal with suspected cross-contamination and a sequencing artifact. A later analysis calculated a clonal expansion index for each public chain from normalized within-repertoire ranks of inferred template counts. A later analysis computed generation probabilities with a VDJ recombination model fitted to out-of-frame rearrangements, and checked the results against IGoR. In a later analysis, TCR-TCR, TCR-HLA and TCR-CMV co-occurrence was scored with hypergeometric tests, and a repertoire-size bias correction was applied to TCR pairs. A later analysis estimated false discovery rates by permuting HLA or CMV assignments 20 times. In a later analysis, co-occurring TCRs were grouped using DBSCAN, with TCRdist sequence similarity added in when clustering inside HLA-allele-positive subsets. Co-occurrence clustering excluded repertoires with fewer than 30,000 or more than 120,000 public chains, plus five with anomalous nucleotide sharing. The clones in this table, taken by TCRdb from immuneACCESS, are in-frame only. Not every clone is retained; where verified, under half of the shortfall comes from an unresolved V gene, and the cause of the rest is unknown. From that table come the V and J calls and clone size; the DNA was used to work out D and trimming. The sample table on file contains over 110,000 clones. The ten largest clonotypes hold around 0.96% of the sample.

From its cysteine to its phenylalanine, the CDR3 spans 14 amino acids. Only CDR3 DNA is held: 42 bases, read in frame from base 1. Between the V and J ends, shortened by 6 bases and 4 bases respectively, the junction contains 12 bases. CDR1 and CDR2, looked up from the germline V gene, are KGHSH and LQKENI. What the work shows at the level of the full study, not this receptor alone: Roughly uniform sequencing depth across donors was assumed in presence/absence analyses, although this assumption may not hold. Some IMGT-functional V segments, including TRBV6-2 and TRBV6-3, could not be distinguished by the 87-base-pair reads and were therefore excluded. Around 16 rarely observed V segments, including chromosome 9 orphons, were excluded from the earlier analysis of about 610 of the donors because counts were too low. This cohort had only TCR beta chains sequenced, and the lack of alpha or paired-chain data limited which features could be detected. V-gene and J-gene trimming of TCR beta chains was associated with a missense DCLRE1C variant in a later genetic analysis, and the association was replicated in an independent cohort. A later analysis reported that several top co-occurrence clusters appeared linked to parvovirus B19, influenza, CMV and Epstein-Barr virus. A later analysis found that TCR association rates varied across HLA loci, with DRB1 alleles showing the most associated TCRs and HLA-C alleles the fewest. In a later analysis, HLA-associated TCR beta chains were found to be more clonally expanded and to have lower generation probabilities than equally common non-associated chains. According to a later genetic analysis, donors in an Asian-associated ancestry cluster had fewer N-insertions in productive TCRs than the approximately 690-donor mean. In both the original and validation cohorts, the classifier was reported to diagnose cytomegalovirus status with high specificity and sensitivity. A later analysis associated 15,000 or so TCR beta sequences with specific HLA alleles at a false discovery rate of 0.05. HLA typing was unavailable for some donors at each locus, so association tests used only the typed subset. A further reported finding was that TCR beta sequences accurately predicted the HLA-A and HLA-B alleles for most subjects in the first cohort. Broadly in line with IMGT annotations, most TCR beta V segments showed up in productive rearrangements about 87% or about 30% of the time in an earlier analysis of 587 of the donors. Most TCR sequences were observed very rarely across donors, whereas some public TCRs were present in many individuals. It was suggested by the authors that the approach could potentially be generalized to other disease states and immunological phenotypes. A group of highly shared sequence variants was considered likely to be a technical artifact of the sequencing pipeline. Assigning TCR associations to individual alleles was difficult when HLA alleles, especially DR and DQ, strongly co-occurred. Correlated functional status among segregating V segments might be attributable to linkage disequilibrium, but an unknown experimental factor could not be ruled out. In vitro tests confirmed that a few of the cytomegalovirus-associated TCR beta chains recognize cytomegalovirus antigens. A later analysis found that most CMV-associated TCR beta chains appeared HLA-restricted, with HLA associations seemingly driven largely by CMV exposure. The only immune exposure information available for the cohort was CMV serostatus. A total of 150 to 200 TCR beta chains were listed by the study as associated with cytomegalovirus.

The receptor was derived from a male donor in good health and CMV-seronegative. This chain joins TRBV18 to TRBJ2-2, with TRBD1 as a weak D call on 6 bases. The specimen sequenced was PBMCs. The CDR3 here reads CASSLQGVTGELFF. At the DNA level, the sequence is TGTGCCAGCTCCTTACAGGGAGTCACCGGGGAGCTGTTTTTT.